This T cell receptor beta chain was documented in a study of identical twins. Remarks on this clonotype: Its antigen is unidentified.

MiXCR, run by TCRdb on the 5' RACE reads, gives a single entry per CDR3 protein. The sample holds roughly 770,000 distinct CDR3 sequences, 15% to 20% seen once. Germline V gene data show CDR1 as MNHEY and CDR2 as SMNVEV (reference sequence). V lost 6 bases and J 6 bases, leaving 21 bases between the germline ends. The CDR3 has 15 amino acids. Study-level points and caveats: These conclusions were based on statistical analysis (cross-sectional, not following the same donors).

These same records also appear under a second study, on T cells expressing NK-cell markers. As reported in that work: Whether expanded NKG2C+ T cell clones were HCMV specific stayed uncertain.

The TCR originated in a woman under 30 in good health. Material: PBMCs. The V gene is TRBV27, the J gene TRBJ2-7, with D possibly being TRBD1 (6 bases). CDR3 sequence reads: CASSPDRLLGSEQYF. The CDR3 nucleotides are TGTGCCAGCAGCCCCGACAGGCTTCTTGGTAGCGAGCAGTACTTC.